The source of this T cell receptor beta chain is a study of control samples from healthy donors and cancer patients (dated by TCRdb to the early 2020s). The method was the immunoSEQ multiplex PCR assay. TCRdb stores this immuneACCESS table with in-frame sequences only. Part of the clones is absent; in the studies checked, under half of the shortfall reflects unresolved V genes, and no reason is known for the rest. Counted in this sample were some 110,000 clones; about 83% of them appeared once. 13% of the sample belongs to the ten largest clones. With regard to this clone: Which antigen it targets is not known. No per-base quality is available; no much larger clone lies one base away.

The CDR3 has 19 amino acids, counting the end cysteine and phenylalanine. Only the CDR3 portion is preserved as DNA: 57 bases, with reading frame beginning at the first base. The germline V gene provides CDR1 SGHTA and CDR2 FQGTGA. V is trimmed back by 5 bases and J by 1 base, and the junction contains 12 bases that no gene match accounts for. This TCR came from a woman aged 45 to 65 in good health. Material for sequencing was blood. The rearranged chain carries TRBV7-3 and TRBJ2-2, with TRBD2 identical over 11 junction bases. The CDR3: CASSLNVASGGLNTGELFF. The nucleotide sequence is TGTGCCAGCAGCCTCAACGTGGCTAGCGGGGGGTTGAACACCGGGGAGCTGTTTTTT.